The 23 T cell receptor beta chains in this list originate from one sample, sequenced in a study of T-cell reconstitution after alpha-beta-depleted transplantation in children (dated by TCRdb to the mid-2010s). Library preparation was by PCR. The run used an Illumina HiSeq 2500. TCR library preparation used molecular barcoding, with unique molecular identifiers applied to normalize quantification of the TCRbeta repertoire. The raw public reads went through TCRdb reprocessing: fastp at Q25, MiXCR clone calling, in-frame beta chains kept. Each CDR3 protein gets just one entry, which takes the most common genes and DNA from the rows behind it. The sample contains about 500,000 distinct CDR3 sequences, over 25% of them found a single time. 2% to 2.5% of the sample is in the top ten clones. Sequences were derived from PBMCs from the stem cell graft donor, sampled from the stem cell graft. These TCRs come from a human donor who donated a stem cell graft to a child with aplastic anemia.

The V call is TRBV29-1, the J call TRBJ2-2; D is ambiguous. V gave up 5 bases and J gave up 0 bases, with 7 bases separating them. The CDR3 spans 13 residues. Germline V gene lookup returns CDR1 SQVTM and CDR2 ANQGSEA. As DNA, the CDR3 is TGCAGCGTTCTTAAAGCGAACACCGGGGAGCTGTTTTTT. This encodes CSVLKANTGELFF.

This chain joins TRBV12-3 or TRBV12-4 and TRBJ2-5, with D possibly being TRBD1 (5 bases). This CDR3 region has 12 residues. The V end was cut by 11 bases, the J end by 5 bases, with 15 bases between. The DNA of the CDR3 is TGTGCCTCCTCCAGGGCTCTGGAGACCCAGTACTTC. The encoded protein is CASSRALETQYF.

The chain carries TRBV7-9 and TRBJ1-1, with D possibly TRBD1 on 5 matching bases. Germline V gives CDR1 SEHNR, CDR2 FQNEAQ (reference sequence). CDR3 length: 15 residues. The germline V and J ends were trimmed by 5 bases and 9 bases, with 22 bases remaining between them. The CDR3 region is CASSPRDLSTGKAFF. For the CDR3, the DNA is TGTGCCAGCAGCCCCCGGGACCTGAGCACTGGGAAAGCTTTCTTT.

This clonotype has only a few counts. Germline is not matched at one junction end, which may reflect a read error. The J gene is TRBJ2-3, the V gene TRBV7-2, with 11 bases fitting TRBD2. The CDR3 has 15 amino acids. CDR1 and CDR2 from the germline V gene are SGHTA and FQGNSA. The CDR3 region is CASTLAGGASDTQYF. Here the CDR3 DNA reads TGTGCCAGCACCTTAGCGGGAGGGGCTAGCGATACGCAGTATTTT.

V is TRBV10-2 and J is TRBJ1-2; D is unresolved. In germline, CDR1 is WSHSY, CDR2 SAAADI. The V end was cut by 4 bases, the J end by 2 bases, with 5 bases between. The CDR3 is made up of 12 amino acids. CDR3 region: CASSGTNYGYTF. The CDR3 DNA sequence: TGCGCCAGCAGTGGGACGAACTATGGCTACACCTTC.

V gene TRBV5-4 combines with J gene TRBJ2-2; 8 bases fit TRBD2. The CDR3 is 15 amino acids. CDR1 is SGHNT, CDR2 YYREEE, per germline (reference sequence). The J segment lost 5 bases and the V segment lost 4 bases, leaving 7 bases of the junction unmatched. The CDR3 DNA sequence: TGTGCCAGCAGCACGCGGACTAGCTCGACCGGGGAGCTGTTTTTT. The encoded protein is CASSTRTSSTGELFF.

V usage is TRBV7-8 and J usage is TRBJ2-2, with D possibly being TRBD1 (6 bases). Deletions cut 6 bases from V and 6 bases from J, with 11 bases between. Germline values: CDR1 SGHVS, CDR2 FQNEAQ. The CDR3 consists of 13 residues. The CDR3 DNA reads TGTGCCAGCAGTCCAACAGGGTCCGGGGAGCTGTTTTTT. This translates into CASSPTGSGELFF.

This clonotype showed up just a few times. CDR3 nucleotide sequence: TGCGCCAGCAGCCAAGATAGGGCAGGGGGGACTAACTATGGCTACACCTTC. This sequence encodes CASSQDRAGGTNYGYTF. This chain uses TRBV4-3 with TRBJ1-2, with TRBD1 matching 7 bases. The CDR3 covers 17 residues. Germline CDR1 is LGHNA and CDR2 is YSLEER. The J segment lost 0 bases and the V segment lost 0 bases, leaving 7 bases of the junction unmatched.

This clonotype turned up a few times. The chain recombines TRBV24-1 with TRBJ2-1; 10 nucleotides match TRBD2. CDR1 is KGHDR, CDR2 SFDVKD, per germline. Trimming removed 4 bases from V and 8 bases from J; junction bases left unmatched: 16. The CDR3 covers 18 residues. The CDR3 reads CATSEQRSSGRAGDEQFF. DNA for the CDR3: TGTGCCACCAGTGAACAAAGGTCTAGCGGGAGAGCGGGCGATGAGCAGTTCTTC.

This clonotype was recorded a few times. This chain joins TRBV6-2 or TRBV6-3 and TRBJ2-3; D is undetermined. The V and J ends lost 7 bases and 4 bases respectively, with 15 bases between them. The CDR3 is made up of 14 amino acids. Germline V CDR1 and CDR2: MNHEY, SVGEGT. The CDR3 nucleotides are TGTGCCAGCATTGCCCGACAAGATGCAGATACGCAGTATTTT. Protein sequence: CASIARQDADTQYF.

This clonotype was recorded at least ten times. The chain is built from TRBV7-9 and TRBJ1-1, with D perhaps matching TRBD1 (6 bases). Germline V gives CDR1 SEHNR, CDR2 FQNEAQ (reference sequence). V shed 2 bases and J shed 5 bases, with 21 bases lying between them. The CDR3 has 17 residues. The CDR3 nucleotides read TGTGCCAGCAGCTTACTAAGGGGGGCTAAGGCCAAGACTGAAGCTTTCTTT. Amino acids: CASSLLRGAKAKTEAFF.

The rearrangement links TRBV20-1 to TRBJ2-5; 7 bases agree with TRBD2. V lost 5 bases and J lost 2; bases outside the gene matches: 5. The CDR3 is made up of 13 amino acids. Germline lookup yields CDR1 DFQATT and CDR2 SNEGSKA (reference sequence). Here the CDR3 reads CSAPGTTQETQYF. CDR3 coding DNA: TGCAGTGCTCCCGGGACTACTCAAGAGACCCAGTACTTC.

This clonotype was counted between two and nine times. CDR3 DNA sequence: TGCAGTGCTAGATTGCCTAGCGGGAGCTACGAGCAGTACTTC. Translation: CSARLPSGSYEQYF. The rearrangement uses TRBV20-1 and TRBJ2-7, with TRBD2 matching 10 bases. Germline V gives CDR1 DFQATT, CDR2 SNEGSKA (reference sequence). This CDR3 contains 14 residues. The trim removed 2 bases at V and 3 bases at J, leaving 4 bases unmatched.

V usage is TRBV28 and J usage is TRBJ2-7; the match to TRBD2 covers 7 bases. The CDR3 length is 12 residues. The V segment lost 4 bases and the J segment 7 bases; nucleotides outside the gene matches: 4. Germline values: CDR1 MDHEN, CDR2 SYDVKM. CDR3 DNA sequence: TGTGCCAGCAGTTCGGGACTACTGGAGCAGTACTTC. Protein: CASSSGLLEQYF. Together with reference TRBV28 and TRBJ2-7, the CDR3 gives the full variable domain: DVKVTQSSRYLVKRTGEKVFLECVQDMDHENMFWYRQDPGLGLRLIYFSYDVKMKEKGDIPEGYSVSREKKERFSLILESASTNQTSMYLCASSSGLLEQYFGPGTRLTVT.

This clonotype was seen a few times. This sequence joins TRBV5-1 and TRBJ2-2; no reliable D call. CDR1 and CDR2 from the germline V gene are SGHRS and YFSETQ. This CDR3 has 16 residues. Trimming shortened V by 1 base and J by 1 base, and 11 bases separated the two germline ends. CDR3 DNA sequence: TGCGCCAGCAGCTTGATGTCCGGCATGAACACCGGGGAGCTGTTTTTT. Amino acids: CASSLMSGMNTGELFF.

The chain links TRBV10-3 to TRBJ2-7; the D is unclear. Germline V CDR1 and CDR2: ENHRY, SYGVKD. Trimming cost V 3 bases and J 0 bases, with 9 bases left between them. The CDR3 extends over 14 amino acids. The CDR3: CAISEENYSYEQYV. CDR3 DNA: TGTGCCATCAGTGAAGAGAACTACTCCTACGAGCAGTACGTC.

This clonotype has only a few counts. The chain is built from TRBV5-5 and TRBJ2-5; D remains unclear. In germline, CDR1 is SGHKS, CDR2 YYEKEE (reference sequence). V dropped 3 bases and J dropped 5 bases, with 17 bases sitting between them. This CDR3 contains 15 residues. CDR3 nucleotides: TGTGCCAGCAGCTCTCGAGGCGATGGTTGGGAGACCCAGTACTTC. It encodes CASSSRGDGWETQYF.

The genes are TRBV12-3 or TRBV12-4 and TRBJ1-2; D unresolved. The V and J ends lost 2 bases and 4 bases respectively, with 8 bases between them. This CDR3 comprises 13 residues. The CDR3 coding sequence is TGTGCCAGCAGTTTAATGGTCGGCTATGGCTACACCTTC. Encoded protein: CASSLMVGYGYTF.

This clonotype showed up just a few times. The rearrangement uses TRBV7-9 and TRBJ2-5; D perhaps matches TRBD2 (5 bases). Germline V gives CDR1 SEHNR, CDR2 FQNEAQ (reference sequence). Trimming shortened V by 4 bases and J by 5 bases, and 14 bases separated the two germline ends. The CDR3 length is 14 residues. The CDR3 region has the DNA TGTGCCAGCAGCTCACGAGGAGGTCTCGAGACCCAGTACTTC. Translated, it gives CASSSRGGLETQYF.

This clonotype appeared a few times. J is TRBJ1-1 and V is TRBV29-1, with D possibly matching TRBD1 (5 bases). CDR1 and CDR2 (germline): SQVTM, ANQGSEA. With 4 bases removed from V and 1 base from J, the gap between germline ends came to 7 bases. This CDR3 is built from 12 residues. This CDR3 reads CSVVTANTEAFF. DNA of the CDR3: TGCAGCGTTGTGACAGCGAACACTGAAGCTTTCTTT.

This rearrangement joins TRBV5-5 to TRBJ2-1, with a tentative D call TRBD2 (5 bases). The germline V gene has CDR1 SGHKS and CDR2 YYEKEE (reference sequence). The length of the CDR3 is 15 residues. Trimming stripped 4 bases from V and 0 bases from J, with 11 bases between. The CDR3 spells CASSLARLSYNEQFF. CDR3 nucleotide sequence: TGTGCCAGCAGCCTAGCTAGACTCTCCTACAATGAGCAGTTCTTC.

For the CDR3, the DNA is TGTGCCAGCAGCTTAAGTTCTAGCGGGAGGTATGAGCAGTTCTTC. Encoded protein: CASSLSSSGRYEQFF. The chain couples TRBV7-3 to TRBJ2-1; 11 bases fit TRBD2. This CDR3 is built from 15 residues. Germline V gives CDR1 SGHTA, CDR2 FQGTGA. The J segment lost 8 bases and the V segment lost 1 base, leaving 4 bases of the junction unmatched.

The J gene is TRBJ1-1, the V gene TRBV7-9; maybe TRBD1 (5 bases). CDR1 and CDR2 (germline): SEHNR, FQNEAQ (reference sequence). This CDR3 is built from 16 residues. With 4 bases removed from V and 0 bases from J, the gap between germline ends came to 15 bases. This chain's CDR3 is CASSSSAGTMNTEAFF. The CDR3 DNA reads as TGTGCCAGCAGCTCCTCGGCGGGGACCATGAACACTGAAGCTTTCTTT.